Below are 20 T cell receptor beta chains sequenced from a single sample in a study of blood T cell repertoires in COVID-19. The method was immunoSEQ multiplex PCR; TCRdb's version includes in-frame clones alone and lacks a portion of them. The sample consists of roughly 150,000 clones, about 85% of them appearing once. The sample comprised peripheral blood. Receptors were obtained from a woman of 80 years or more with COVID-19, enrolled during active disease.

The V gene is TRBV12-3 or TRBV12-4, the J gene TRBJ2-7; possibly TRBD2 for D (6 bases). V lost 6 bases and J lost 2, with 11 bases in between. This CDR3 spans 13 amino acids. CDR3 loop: CASRRREAYEQYF. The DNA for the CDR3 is TGTGCCAGCAGGCGGAGGGAGGCCTACGAGCAGTACTTC.

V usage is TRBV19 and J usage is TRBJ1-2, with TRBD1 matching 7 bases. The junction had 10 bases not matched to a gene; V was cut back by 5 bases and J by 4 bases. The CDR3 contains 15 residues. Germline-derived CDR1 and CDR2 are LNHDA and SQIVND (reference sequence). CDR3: CASSPEWTGGYGYTF. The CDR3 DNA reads TGTGCCAGTAGTCCCGAGTGGACAGGAGGCTATGGCTACACCTTC.

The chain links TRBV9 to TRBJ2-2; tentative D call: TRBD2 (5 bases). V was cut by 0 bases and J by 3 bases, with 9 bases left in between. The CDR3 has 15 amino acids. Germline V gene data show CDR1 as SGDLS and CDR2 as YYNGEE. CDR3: CASSVGPGDTGELFF. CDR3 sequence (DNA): TGTGCCAGCAGCGTAGGGCCCGGGGACACCGGGGAGCTGTTTTTT. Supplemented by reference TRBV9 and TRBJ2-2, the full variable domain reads DSGVTQTPKHLITATGQRVTLRCSPRSGDLSVYWYQQSLDQGLQFLIQYYNGEERAKGNILERFSAQQFPDLHSELNLSSLELGDSALYFCASSVGPGDTGELFFGEGSRLTVL.

CDR3 in amino acids: CASSPASTRTGNTIYF. CDR3 coding DNA: TGTGCCAGCTCACCCGCCTCGACAAGAACGGGAAACACCATATATTTT. The rearrangement joins TRBV18 to TRBJ1-3; D is undetermined. Germline V gene data show CDR1 as KGHSH and CDR2 as LQKENI. The CDR3 contains 16 residues. The germline V and J ends were trimmed by 3 bases and 4 bases, with 16 bases remaining between them. Based on the CDR3 plus reference TRBV18 and TRBJ1-3, the full variable domain is NAGVMQNPRHLVRRRGQEARLRCSPMKGHSHVYWYRQLPEEGLKFMVYLQKENIIDESGMPKERFSAEFPKEGPSILRIQQVVRGDSAAYFCASSPASTRTGNTIYFGEGSWLTVV.

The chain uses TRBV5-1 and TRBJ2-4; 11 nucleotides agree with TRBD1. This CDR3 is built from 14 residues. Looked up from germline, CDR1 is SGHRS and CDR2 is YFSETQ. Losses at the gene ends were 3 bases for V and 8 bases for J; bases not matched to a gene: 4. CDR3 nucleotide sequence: TGCGCCAGCAGCTCCGGACAGGGGGCAGACATTCAGTACTTC. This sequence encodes CASSSGQGADIQYF.

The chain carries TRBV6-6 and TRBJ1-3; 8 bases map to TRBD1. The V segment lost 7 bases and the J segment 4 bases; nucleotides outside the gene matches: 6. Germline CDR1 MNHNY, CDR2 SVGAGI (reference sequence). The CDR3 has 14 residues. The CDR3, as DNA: TGTGCCAGCAAGGCGGGACAGGCAGGAAACACCATATATTTT. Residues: CASKAGQAGNTIYF.

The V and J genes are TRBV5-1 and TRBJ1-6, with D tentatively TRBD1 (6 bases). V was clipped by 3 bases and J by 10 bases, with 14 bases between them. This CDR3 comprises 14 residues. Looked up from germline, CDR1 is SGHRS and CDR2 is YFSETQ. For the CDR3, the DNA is TGCGCCAGCAGCTATACAGGGTTCAGGTCACCCCTCCACTTT. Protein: CASSYTGFRSPLHF. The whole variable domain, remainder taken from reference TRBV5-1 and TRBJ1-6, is KAGVTQTPRYLIKTRGQQVTLSCSPISGHRSVSWYQQTPGQGLQFLFEYFSETQRNKGNFPGRFSGRQFSNSRSEMNVSTLELGDSALYLCASSYTGFRSPLHFGNGTRLTVT.

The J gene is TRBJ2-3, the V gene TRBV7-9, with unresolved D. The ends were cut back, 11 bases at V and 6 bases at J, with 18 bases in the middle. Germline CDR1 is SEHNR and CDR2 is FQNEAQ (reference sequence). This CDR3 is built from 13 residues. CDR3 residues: CAATPGLWDTQYF. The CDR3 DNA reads TGTGCCGCGACCCCGGGTCTGTGGGATACGCAGTATTTT.

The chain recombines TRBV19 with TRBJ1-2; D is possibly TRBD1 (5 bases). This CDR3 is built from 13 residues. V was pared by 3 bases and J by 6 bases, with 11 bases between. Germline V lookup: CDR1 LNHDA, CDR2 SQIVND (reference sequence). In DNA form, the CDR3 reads TGTGCCAGTAGTATCAGGGTACAAGATGGCTACACCTTC. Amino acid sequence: CASSIRVQDGYTF.

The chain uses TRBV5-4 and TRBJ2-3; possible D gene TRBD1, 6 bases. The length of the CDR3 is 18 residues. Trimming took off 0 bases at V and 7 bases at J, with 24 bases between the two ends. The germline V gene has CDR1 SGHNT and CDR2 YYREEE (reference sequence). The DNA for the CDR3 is TGTGCCAGCAGCTTGGGGGGTCCGCGGCAGGGGTGGATAAATACGCAGTATTTT. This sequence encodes CASSLGGPRQGWINTQYF.

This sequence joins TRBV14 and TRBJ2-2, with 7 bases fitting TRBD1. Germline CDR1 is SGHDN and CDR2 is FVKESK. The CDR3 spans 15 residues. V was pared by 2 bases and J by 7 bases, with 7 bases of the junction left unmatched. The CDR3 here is CASSQRGGAGGELFF. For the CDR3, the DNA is TGTGCCAGCAGCCAAAGAGGGGGCGCCGGCGGGGAGCTGTTTTTT.

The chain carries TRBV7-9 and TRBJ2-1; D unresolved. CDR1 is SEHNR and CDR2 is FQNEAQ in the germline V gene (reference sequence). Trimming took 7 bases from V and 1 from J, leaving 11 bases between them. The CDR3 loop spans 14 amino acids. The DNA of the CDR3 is TGTGCCAGCACCCTCGCGGTTTCCTACAATGAGCAGTTCTTC. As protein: CASTLAVSYNEQFF.

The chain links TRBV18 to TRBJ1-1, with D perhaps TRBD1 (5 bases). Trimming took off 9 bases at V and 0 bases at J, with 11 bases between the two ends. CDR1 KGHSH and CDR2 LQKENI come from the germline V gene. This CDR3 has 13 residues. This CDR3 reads CASLQDLNTEAFF. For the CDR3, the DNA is TGTGCCAGTTTACAGGATTTGAACACTGAAGCTTTCTTT.

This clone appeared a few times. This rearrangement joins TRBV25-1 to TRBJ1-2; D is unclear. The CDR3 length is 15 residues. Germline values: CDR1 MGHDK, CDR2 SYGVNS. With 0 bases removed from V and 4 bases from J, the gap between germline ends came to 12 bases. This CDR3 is CASSEYSGQPYGYTF. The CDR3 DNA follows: TGTGCCAGCAGTGAATATAGTGGGCAGCCCTATGGCTACACCTTC.

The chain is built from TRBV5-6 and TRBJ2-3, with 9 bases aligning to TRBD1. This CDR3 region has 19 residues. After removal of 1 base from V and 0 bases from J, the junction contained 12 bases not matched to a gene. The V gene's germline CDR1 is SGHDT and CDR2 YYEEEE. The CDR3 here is CASSLLGTGQTSSTDTQYF. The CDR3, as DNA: TGTGCCAGCAGCTTGTTAGGGACAGGGCAGACTTCTAGCACAGATACGCAGTATTTT.

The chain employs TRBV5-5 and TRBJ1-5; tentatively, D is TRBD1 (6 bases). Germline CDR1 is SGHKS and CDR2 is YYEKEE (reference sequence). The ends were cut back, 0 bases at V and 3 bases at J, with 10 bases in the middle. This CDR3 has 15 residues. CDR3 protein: CASSLVGGSNQPQHF. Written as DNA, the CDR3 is TGTGCCAGCAGCTTGGTAGGGGGATCCAATCAGCCCCAGCATTTT.

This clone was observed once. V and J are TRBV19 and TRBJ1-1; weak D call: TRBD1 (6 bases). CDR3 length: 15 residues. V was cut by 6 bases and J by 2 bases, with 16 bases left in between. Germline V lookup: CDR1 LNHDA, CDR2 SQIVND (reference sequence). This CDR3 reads CASSQPAGGNTEAFF. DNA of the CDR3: TGTGCCAGTAGCCAGCCAGCGGGGGGCAACACTGAAGCTTTCTTT. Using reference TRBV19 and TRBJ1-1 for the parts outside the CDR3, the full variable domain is DGGITQSPKYLFRKEGQNVTLSCEQNLNHDAMYWYRQDPGQGLRLIYYSQIVNDFQKGDIAEGYSVSREKKESFPLTVTSAQKNPTAFYLCASSQPAGGNTEAFFGQGTRLTVV.

Here the CDR3 DNA reads TGCGCCAGCAGCACCCAGGGGGCGAACACTGAAGCTTTCTTT. As protein: CASSTQGANTEAFF. The chain is built from TRBV5-1 and TRBJ1-1; 8 positions agree with TRBD1. Germline V gene lookup returns CDR1 SGHRS and CDR2 YFSETQ. CDR3 length equals 14 residues. The J segment lost 1 base and the V segment lost 4 bases, leaving 3 bases of the junction unmatched.

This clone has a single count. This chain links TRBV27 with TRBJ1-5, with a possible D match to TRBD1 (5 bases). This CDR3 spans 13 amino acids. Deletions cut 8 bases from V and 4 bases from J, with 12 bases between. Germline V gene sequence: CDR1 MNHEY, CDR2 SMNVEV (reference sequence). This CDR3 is CASGGGENQPQHF. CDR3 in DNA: TGTGCCAGCGGGGGAGGGGAGAATCAGCCCCAGCATTTT.

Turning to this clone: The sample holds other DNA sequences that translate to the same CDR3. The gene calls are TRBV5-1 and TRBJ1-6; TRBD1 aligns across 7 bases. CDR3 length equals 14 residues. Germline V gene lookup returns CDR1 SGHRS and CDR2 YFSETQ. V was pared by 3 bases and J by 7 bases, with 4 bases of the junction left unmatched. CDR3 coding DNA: TGCGCCAGCAGCTCCGGGACAGAAAATTCACCCCTCCACTTT. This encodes CASSSGTENSPLHF.